This T cell receptor (beta chain) was obtained from a study of spatial heterogeneity in lung cancer. Findings and caveats of the study: The appearance of ubiquitous expanded tumor TCRs in blood was greater at resection than follow-up.

Documented time point: sample taken at primary tumor resection. In TCRdb, the 5' RACE reads were re-called with MiXCR into one record per CDR3 protein. This table holds some 55,000 distinct CDR3 sequences, approximately 6% found once. Concerning this clonotype: Antigen: not known.

The receptor was isolated from a female donor with early-stage non-small cell lung cancer. Material: PBMCs, obtained at surgery.

The CDR3 loop reads CASSEAGSNNSPLHF. In DNA, the CDR3 is TGTGCCAGCAGCGAAGCAGGCTCGAATAATTCACCCCTCCACTTT. This chain joins TRBV9 and TRBJ1-6; D is uncertain. CDR3 size: 15 residues. Germline-derived CDR1 and CDR2 are SGDLS and YYNGEE. Trimming left V 3 bases short and J 5 bases short, with 12 bases between.